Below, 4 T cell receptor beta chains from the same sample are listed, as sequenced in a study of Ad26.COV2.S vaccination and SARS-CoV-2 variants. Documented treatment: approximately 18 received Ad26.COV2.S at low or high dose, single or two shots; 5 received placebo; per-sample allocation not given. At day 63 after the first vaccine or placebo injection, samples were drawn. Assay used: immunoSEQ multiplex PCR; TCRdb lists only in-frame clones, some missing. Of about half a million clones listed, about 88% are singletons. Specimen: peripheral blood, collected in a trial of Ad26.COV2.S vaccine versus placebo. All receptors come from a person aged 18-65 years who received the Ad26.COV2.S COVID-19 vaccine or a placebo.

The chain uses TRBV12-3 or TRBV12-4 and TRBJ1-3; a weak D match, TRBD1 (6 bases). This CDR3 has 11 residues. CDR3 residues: CAGAKGNTIYF. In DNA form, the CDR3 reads TGTGCGGGGGCGAAAGGAAACACCATATATTTT.

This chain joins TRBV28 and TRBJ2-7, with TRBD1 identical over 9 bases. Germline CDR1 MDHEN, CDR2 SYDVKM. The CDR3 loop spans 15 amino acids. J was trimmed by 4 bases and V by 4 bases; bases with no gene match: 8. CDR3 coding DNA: TGTGCCAGCAGTTCCCCGGGGGGACAGGGTTACGAGCAGTACTTC. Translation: CASSSPGGQGYEQYF. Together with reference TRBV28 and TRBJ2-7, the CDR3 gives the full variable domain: DVKVTQSSRYLVKRTGEKVFLECVQDMDHENMFWYRQDPGLGLRLIYFSYDVKMKEKGDIPEGYSVSREKKERFSLILESASTNQTSMYLCASSSPGGQGYEQYFGPGTRLTVT.

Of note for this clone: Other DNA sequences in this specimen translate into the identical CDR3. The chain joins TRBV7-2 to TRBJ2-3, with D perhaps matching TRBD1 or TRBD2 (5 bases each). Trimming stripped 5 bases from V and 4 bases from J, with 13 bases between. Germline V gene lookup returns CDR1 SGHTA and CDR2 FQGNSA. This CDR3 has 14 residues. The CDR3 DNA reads TGTGCCAGCAGCCCAGGTGGGGGTGCAGATACGCAGTATTTT. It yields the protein CASSPGGGADTQYF.

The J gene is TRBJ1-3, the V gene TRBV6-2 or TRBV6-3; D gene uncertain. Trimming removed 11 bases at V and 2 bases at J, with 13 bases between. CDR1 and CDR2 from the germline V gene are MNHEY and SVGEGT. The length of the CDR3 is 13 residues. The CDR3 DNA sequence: TGTGCCTGCTGCCGTAGGACTGGAAACACCATATATTTT. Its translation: CACCRRTGNTIYF.